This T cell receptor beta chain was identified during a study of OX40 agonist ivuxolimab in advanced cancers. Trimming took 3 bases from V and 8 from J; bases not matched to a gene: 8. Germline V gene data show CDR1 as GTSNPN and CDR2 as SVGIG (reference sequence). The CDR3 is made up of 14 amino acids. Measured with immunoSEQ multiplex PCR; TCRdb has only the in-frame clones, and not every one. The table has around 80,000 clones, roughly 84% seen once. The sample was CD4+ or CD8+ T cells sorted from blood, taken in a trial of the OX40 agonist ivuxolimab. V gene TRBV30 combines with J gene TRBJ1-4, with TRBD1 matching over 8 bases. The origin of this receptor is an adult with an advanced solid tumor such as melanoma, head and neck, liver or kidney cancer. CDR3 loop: CAWSPGTGREKLFF. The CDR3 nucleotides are TGTGCCTGGAGCCCAGGGACAGGCCGGGAAAAACTGTTTTTT.